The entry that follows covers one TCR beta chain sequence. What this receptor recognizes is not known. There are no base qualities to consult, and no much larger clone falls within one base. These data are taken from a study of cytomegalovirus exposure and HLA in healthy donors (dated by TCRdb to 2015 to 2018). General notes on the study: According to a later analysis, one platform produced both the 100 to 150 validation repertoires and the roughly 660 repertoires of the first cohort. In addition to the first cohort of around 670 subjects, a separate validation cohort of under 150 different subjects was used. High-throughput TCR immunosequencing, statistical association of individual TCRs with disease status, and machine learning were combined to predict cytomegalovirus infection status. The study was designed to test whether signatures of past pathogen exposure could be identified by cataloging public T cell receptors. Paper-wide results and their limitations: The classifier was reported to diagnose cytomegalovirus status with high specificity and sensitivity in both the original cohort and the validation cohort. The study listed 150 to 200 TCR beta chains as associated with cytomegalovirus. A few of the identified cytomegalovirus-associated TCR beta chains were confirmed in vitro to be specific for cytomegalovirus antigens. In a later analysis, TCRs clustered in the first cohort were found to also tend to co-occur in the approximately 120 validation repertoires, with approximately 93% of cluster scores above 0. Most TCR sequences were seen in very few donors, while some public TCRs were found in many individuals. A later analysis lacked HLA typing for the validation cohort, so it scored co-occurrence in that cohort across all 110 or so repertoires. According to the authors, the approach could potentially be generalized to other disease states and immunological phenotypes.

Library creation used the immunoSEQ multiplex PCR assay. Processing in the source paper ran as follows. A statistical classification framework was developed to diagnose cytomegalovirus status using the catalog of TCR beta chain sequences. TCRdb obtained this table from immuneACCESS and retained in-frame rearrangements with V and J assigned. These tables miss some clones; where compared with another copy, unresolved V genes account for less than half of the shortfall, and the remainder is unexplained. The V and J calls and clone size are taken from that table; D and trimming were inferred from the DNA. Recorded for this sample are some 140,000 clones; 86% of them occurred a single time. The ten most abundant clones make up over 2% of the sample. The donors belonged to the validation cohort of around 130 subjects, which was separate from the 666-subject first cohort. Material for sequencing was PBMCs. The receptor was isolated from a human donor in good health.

The DNA reads TGTGCCAGCAGTGATAGGGGGCTGATGGTTGGCGAGCAGTACTTC. Translated, this gives CASSDRGLMVGEQYF. This receptor chain uses TRBV25-1 and TRBJ2-7; 7 middle bases align to TRBD1. The germline V end is reduced by 3 bases and the J end by 6 bases; junction bases left unmatched: 11. The CDR3 starts with the cysteine, ends with the phenylalanine, and has 15 residues. The read is trimmed to its CDR3 DNA, 45 bases read in frame from base 1. Based on the germline V gene, the CDR1 and CDR2 sequences are MGHDK and SYGVNS.